This T cell receptor beta chain was recorded in a study of shared T cell receptors in the human thymus. Per germline, CDR1 SGDLS and CDR2 YYNGEE. With 3 bases clipped from V and 0 bases from J, the junction kept 5 bases outside the gene matches. This CDR3 is built from 17 residues. Assay used: immunoSEQ multiplex PCR; TCRdb lists only in-frame clones, some missing. The sample holds under 450,000 clones, approximately 95% seen once. The sample comprised thymocytes. V usage is TRBV9 and J usage is TRBJ1-3; 11 nucleotides line up with TRBD1. This sequence was found in a human donor. The CDR3 bases are TGTGCCAGCAGCGAGGACAGGGGGCAATACTCTGGAAACACCATATATTTT. It translates to CASSEDRGQYSGNTIYF.